These 24 T cell receptor beta chains originate from one sample sequenced in a study of T cells in Graves' hyperthyroidism and ophthalmopathy. The TCR beta CDR3 regions underwent amplification using RNA transcripts as the source. First-round RT-PCR targeting the TCR CDR3 was performed with the HTBI primer set. TCRdb re-called the multiplex PCR reads with MiXCR, one entry per CDR3 protein. The sample holds 660,000 or so distinct CDR3 sequences, about a fifth seen once. The sequenced sample consisted of blood. The receptor set was obtained from a man in his thirties or forties with Graves' ophthalmopathy.

A remark on this clonotype: The junction shows a germline mismatch at one end, possibly a read error. The V gene is TRBV2, the J gene TRBJ2-5; no clear D gene. This CDR3 has 11 amino acids. Germline lookup yields CDR1 SNHLY and CDR2 FYNNEI. The CDR3 nucleotides read TGTGCCAGCATGGTACAAGAGGCCCAGTACTTC. It translates to CASMVQEAQYF.

Notes on this clonotype: Compared with germline, one end of the junction differs, possibly owing to a read error. The rearrangement uses TRBV28 and TRBJ2-1; 7 nucleotides line up with TRBD1. CDR1 and CDR2 from the germline V gene are MDHEN and SYDVKM. This CDR3 is built from 15 residues. CDR3 nucleotide sequence: TGTGCCAGCAGTGAACACGGGACAGCCTACAATGGGCAGTTCTTC. The encoded protein is CASSEHGTAYNGQFF.

The chain recombines TRBV20-1 with TRBJ1-2, with D perhaps matching TRBD1 (5 bases). Per the germline V gene, CDR1 is DFQATT and CDR2 is SNEGSKA (reference sequence). This CDR3 region has 13 residues. V was shortened by 0 bases and J by 1 base, with 6 bases between the two germline ends. CDR3 amino acids: CSARDDSNYGYTF. The CDR3 bases are TGCAGTGCTAGAGATGACAGTAACTATGGCTACACCTTC.

This clonotype was observed a few times. The V call is TRBV28, the J call TRBJ1-6, with TRBD1 matching 8 bases. Unmatched junction bases numbered 6, after V lost 7 bases and J lost 4 bases. This CDR3 has 15 residues. Germline CDR1 and CDR2: MDHEN and SYDVKM. CDR3 sequence (DNA): TGTGCCAGCAATATGCAGGGGGCTTATAATTCACCCCTCCACTTT. It is translated as CASNMQGAYNSPLHF.

The V call is TRBV4-1, the J call TRBJ2-3; 8 nucleotides align to TRBD1. The CDR3 is 16 residues long. The germline CDR1 and CDR2 sequences are MGHRA and YSYEKL. The V segment lost 0 bases and the J segment 4 bases; nucleotides outside the gene matches: 6. The chain's CDR3 is CASSQDRTGIADTQYF. The CDR3 coding sequence is TGCGCCAGCAGCCAAGATCGGACAGGGATAGCAGATACGCAGTATTTT.

This clonotype was seen repeatedly, ten times or more. The rearrangement joins TRBV11-2 to TRBJ2-1; D not certain. Germline loops: CDR1 SGHAT, CDR2 FQNNGV. CDR3 length: 14 residues. Trimming pared 5 bases from V and 2 bases from J, leaving 10 bases between. CDR3 residues: CASSLGVAYNEQFF. For the CDR3, the DNA is TGTGCCAGCAGCCTTGGGGTAGCCTACAATGAGCAGTTCTTC.

A word on this clonotype: This could be a read error, since a much larger clone is one nucleotide away. The chain carries TRBV20-1 and TRBJ2-1, with D perhaps being TRBD1 or TRBD2 (5 bases each). The end of the DNA fits TRBJ2-7 better, so the J call may be wrong. The CDR3 consists of 13 residues. Germline CDR1 is DFQATT and CDR2 is SNEGSKA (reference sequence). The CDR3 DNA is TGCAGTGCTAGAGGGGGGAGAAACAATGAGCAGTACTTC. Encoded protein: CSARGGRNNEQYF.

There are many counts of this clonotype. V gene TRBV6-1 combines with J gene TRBJ1-1; 12 bases fit TRBD1. The CDR3 covers 16 residues. Germline trimming cut 8 bases from V and 1 base from J; bases unmatched to any gene: 8. CDR1 MNHNS and CDR2 SASEGT come from the germline V gene. DNA for the CDR3: TGTGCCAGCGACGGGGACAGGGGGCTCGGGAACACTGAAGCTTTCTTT. Its protein is CASDGDRGLGNTEAFF.

This clonotype was recorded at least ten times. V is TRBV11-2 and J is TRBJ1-1; unclear D gene. V gave up 7 bases and J gave up 3 bases, with 27 bases separating them. Germline V gene lookup returns CDR1 SGHAT and CDR2 FQNNGV. This CDR3 spans 18 amino acids. This CDR3 is CASTRGYRVDRQDTEAFF. CDR3 DNA: TGTGCCAGCACCCGAGGATATAGGGTAGATCGGCAGGACACTGAAGCTTTCTTT.

This sequence joins TRBV6-1 and TRBJ2-2; possibly TRBD1 for D (6 bases). Germline CDR1 reads MNHNS; CDR2 reads SASEGT. Trimming shortened V by 6 bases and J by 1 base, and 15 bases separated the two germline ends. There are 16 residues in the CDR3. The CDR3 sequence is CASSPRLGQNTGELFF. CDR3 nucleotides: TGTGCCAGCAGCCCAAGATTGGGACAGAACACCGGGGAGCTGTTTTTT.

This clonotype was observed many times. The chain carries TRBV2 and TRBJ2-2, with 7 bases matching TRBD1. Germline V gives CDR1 SNHLY, CDR2 FYNNEI. The CDR3 has 14 residues. V was pared by 4 bases and J by 5 bases, with 4 bases of the junction left unmatched. This chain's CDR3 is CASSGQGRTGELFF. For the CDR3, the DNA is TGTGCCAGCAGTGGACAGGGACGGACCGGGGAGCTGTTTTTT.

This chain connects TRBV28 to TRBJ2-2; 8 positions match TRBD1. CDR3 length: 17 amino acids. CDR1 is MDHEN, CDR2 SYDVKM, per germline. Unmatched junction bases numbered 7, after V lost 0 bases and J lost 4 bases. CDR3 in amino acids: CASSLWRWGQATGELFF. CDR3 in DNA: TGTGCCAGCAGTTTATGGCGGTGGGGACAGGCCACCGGGGAGCTGTTTTTT.

This rearrangement joins TRBV30 to TRBJ2-2, with D unclear. The V end lost 0 bases, the J end lost 7 bases, and 15 bases lay between the germline ends. In germline, CDR1 is GTSNPN, CDR2 SVGIG (reference sequence). This CDR3 contains 15 residues. The DNA for the CDR3 is TGTGCCTGGAGTGTATCGGCCCTGCGAGGCGGGGAGCTGTTTTTT. It translates to CAWSVSALRGGELFF.

This clonotype was detected ten times or more. The genes are TRBV12-3 or TRBV12-4 and TRBJ2-7; D perhaps matches TRBD2 (5 bases). CDR3 length equals 13 residues. V lost 4 bases and J lost 4, with 11 bases in between. This CDR3 reads CASSWRLGYEQYF. DNA for the CDR3: TGTGCCAGCAGTTGGAGGTTAGGGTACGAGCAGTACTTC.

This clonotype was recorded a few times. This chain connects TRBV9 to TRBJ2-5; D is unresolved. Trimming stripped 1 base from V and 5 bases from J, with 15 bases between. The germline V gene encodes CDR1 SGDLS and CDR2 YYNGEE. CDR3 size: 15 residues. The CDR3 nucleotides are TGTGCCAGCAGCGTAAGGGCCCTTATAGTGGAGACCCAGTACTTC. Translated: CASSVRALIVETQYF.

This clonotype was seen more than once but under ten times. The rearrangement uses TRBV6-1 and TRBJ2-7, with D perhaps given as TRBD1 or TRBD2 (5 bases each). Germline loops: CDR1 MNHNS, CDR2 SASEGT. The V gene lost 6 bases and the J gene lost 9 bases, with 18 bases spanning the gap. The CDR3 totals 13 residues. CDR3 bases: TGTGCCAGCAGCCCGGGACGTGAACGAGCGCAGTACTTC. As protein: CASSPGRERAQYF.

This clonotype was observed at least ten times. V is TRBV10-3 and J is TRBJ2-3; D gene ambiguous. The V and J ends lost 7 bases and 0 bases respectively, with 2 bases between them. The CDR3 extends over 11 amino acids. Germline lookup yields CDR1 ENHRY and CDR2 SYGVKD. The CDR3 is CAIMSTDTQYF. CDR3 nucleotides: TGTGCCATCATGAGCACAGATACGCAGTATTTT.

The DNA of the CDR3 is TGTGCCACCAGTGATCCCTGGACCGGGAATGAGCAGTTCTTC. Translation gives CATSDPWTGNEQFF. The J gene is TRBJ2-1, the V gene TRBV24-1; D gene uncertain. CDR3 length: 14 amino acids. CDR1 and CDR2 (germline): KGHDR, SFDVKD. The V and J ends lost 3 bases and 7 bases respectively, with 12 bases between them.

This clonotype has just a few counts. The CDR3 nucleotides are TGCAGTGCTAGGCAGGACAGGGTAAAAACTGAAGCTTTCTTT. Its protein is CSARQDRVKTEAFF. The rearrangement links TRBV20-1 to TRBJ1-1; 8 bases map to TRBD1. In germline, CDR1 is DFQATT, CDR2 SNEGSKA (reference sequence). The J segment lost 5 bases and the V segment lost 3 bases, leaving 8 bases of the junction unmatched. The CDR3 has 14 residues.

This clonotype was observed at least ten times. This chain uses TRBV27 with TRBJ1-1; the match to TRBD1 covers 8 bases. V shed 3 bases, J shed 6 bases, and the junction held 6 bases outside the gene matches. CDR1 and CDR2 (germline): MNHEY, SMNVEV (reference sequence). This CDR3 has 14 amino acids. CDR3 bases: TGTGCCAGCAGTTTGACAGGGGTCGTACCTGAAGCTTTCTTT. Amino acid sequence: CASSLTGVVPEAFF.

The chain combines TRBV4-3 with TRBJ1-2; 7 positions agree with TRBD1. The germline CDR1 and CDR2 sequences are LGHNA and YSLEER. V shed 3 bases, J shed 8 bases, and the junction held 12 bases outside the gene matches. The CDR3 is made up of 15 amino acids. CDR3 DNA sequence: TGCGCCAGCAGCCACTTACAGGGGAATATCGACGGCTACACCTTC. It codes for CASSHLQGNIDGYTF.

The table lists this clonotype with many counts. This chain links TRBV20-1 with TRBJ2-5; 8 bases are shared with TRBD1. Germline-derived CDR1 and CDR2 are DFQATT and SNEGSKA (reference sequence). CDR3 size: 13 residues. Trimming at V came to 6 bases and at J to 4 bases, leaving 7 bases not matched to a gene. CDR3 sequence (DNA): TGCAGTGCCAGGACAGGGCGATCAGAGACCCAGTACTTC. Translation gives CSARTGRSETQYF.

In this sample, this clonotype turned up a few times. A much larger clonotype is one base distant, so this may be a read error. Here the CDR3 DNA reads TGTGCCTGCAGCTTAGTTGATAGCGGGATGGGAGGCGATACGCAGTATTTT. Translating it yields CACSLVDSGMGGDTQYF. V gene TRBV7-2 combines with J gene TRBJ2-3; TRBD2 aligns across 8 bases. From germline, CDR1 is SGHTA and CDR2 FQGNSA. This CDR3 is built from 17 residues.

The chain joins TRBV19 to TRBJ2-1; D gene unclear. In germline, CDR1 is LNHDA, CDR2 SQIVND (reference sequence). The CDR3 sequence is 18 residues long. The V end was cut by 3 bases, the J end by 0 bases, with 18 bases between. This CDR3 is CASSIGGYTPSSYNEQFF. The CDR3 region has the DNA TGTGCCAGTAGTATCGGTGGGTATACTCCCAGCTCCTACAATGAGCAGTTCTTC.